This passage covers 10 T cell receptor beta chains from one sample sequenced in a study of T cell repertoires in ileal Crohn's disease. Time point described: neoterminal ileum biopsy at postoperative endoscopy, about 6 months after surgery. Generated by immunoSEQ multiplex PCR, the TCRdb table keeps only in-frame clones and is missing some. The sample lists about 12,000 clones, about 81% occurring once. The specimen was ileal tissue. The receptor set was obtained from an adult with Crohn's disease.

The V call is TRBV27, the J call TRBJ2-2; TRBD1 matches at 10 bases. The CDR3 runs 19 residues. Germline V gene data show CDR1 as MNHEY and CDR2 as SMNVEV (reference sequence). V was pared by 0 bases and J by 5 bases, with 12 bases of the junction left unmatched. The CDR3 nucleotides are TGTGCCAGCAGTTTATCCAGGTTGAACCGGGACAGGGGAACCGGGGAGCTGTTTTTT. It specifies CASSLSRLNRDRGTGELFF.

This clone appeared a single time. This sequence joins TRBV28 and TRBJ1-1; no clear D. The V end was cut by 10 bases, the J end by 1 base, with 10 bases between. The CDR3 is 12 amino acids. CDR1 and CDR2 from the germline V gene are MDHEN and SYDVKM. The CDR3 spells CANRGTNTEAFF. The CDR3, as DNA: TGTGCCAACCGGGGTACGAACACTGAAGCTTTCTTT.

The rearrangement links TRBV6-5 to TRBJ2-2; maybe TRBD2 (5 bases). Looked up from germline, CDR1 is MNHEY and CDR2 is SVGAGI. Trimming removed 8 bases at V and 6 bases at J, with 13 bases between. This CDR3 comprises 13 residues. CDR3 amino acids: CASRTAPAGELFF. In DNA form, the CDR3 reads TGTGCCAGCCGGACTGCCCCCGCCGGGGAGCTGTTTTTT.

The chain carries TRBV11-3 and TRBJ2-6, with D perhaps TRBD1 (6 bases). In germline, CDR1 is SGHNT, CDR2 YENEEA. Trimming removed 5 bases at V and 0 bases at J, with 11 bases between. There are 16 residues in the CDR3. CDR3 loop: CASSADSYSGANVLTF. As DNA, the CDR3 is TGTGCCAGCAGCGCGGACAGTTACTCTGGGGCCAACGTCCTGACTTTC.

This sequence joins TRBV9 and TRBJ1-1; unclear D gene. The CDR3 is 14 residues long. Trimming removed 1 base at V and 5 bases at J, with 12 bases between. Per germline, CDR1 SGDLS and CDR2 YYNGEE. This CDR3 reads CASSVYEGRTEAFF. CDR3 in DNA: TGTGCCAGCAGCGTATATGAGGGCCGGACTGAAGCTTTCTTT.

This chain joins TRBV29-1 and TRBJ2-2; TRBD1 matches 10 bases. The CDR3 totals 14 residues. Germline V gives CDR1 SQVTM, CDR2 ANQGSEA. With 8 bases clipped from V and 3 bases from J, the junction kept 6 bases outside the gene matches. CDR3 sequence: CSIRTGGDTGELFF. The CDR3 nucleotides are TGCAGCATTCGGACAGGGGGAGACACCGGGGAGCTGTTTTTT.

This clone was seen only once. The chain uses TRBV18 and TRBJ2-1; 12 positions agree with TRBD2. The J segment lost 5 bases and the V segment lost 3 bases, leaving 5 bases of the junction unmatched. Germline CDR1 reads KGHSH; CDR2 reads LQKENI. The CDR3 sequence is 16 residues long. CDR3 nucleotide sequence: TGTGCCAGCTCACCCGGCTGGACTAGCGGGAACAATGAGCAGTTCTTC. Protein: CASSPGWTSGNNEQFF.

The chain is built from TRBV7-3 and TRBJ1-6; 7 positions match TRBD1. The CDR3 is made up of 13 amino acids. V shed 3 bases, J shed 9 bases, and the junction held 2 bases outside the gene matches. Germline CDR1 reads SGHTA; CDR2 reads FQGTGA. The chain's CDR3 is CASSFDRVSPLHF. Written as DNA, the CDR3 is TGTGCCAGCAGCTTCGACAGGGTTTCACCCCTCCACTTT. Based on the CDR3 plus reference TRBV7-3 and TRBJ1-6, the full variable domain is GAGVSQTPSNKVTEKGKYVELRCDPISGHTALYWYRQSLGQGPEFLIYFQGTGAADDSGLPNDRFFAVRPEGSVSTLKIQRTERGDSAVYLCASSFDRVSPLHFGNGTRLTVT.

This clone was seen just once. The V call is TRBV28, the J call TRBJ1-2; 10 nucleotides agree with TRBD1. CDR1 and CDR2 (germline): MDHEN, SYDVKM. V lost 2 bases and J lost 6; bases outside the gene matches: 3. CDR3 length: 14 amino acids. The chain's CDR3 is CASSLDRGLDGYTF. CDR3 nucleotide sequence: TGTGCCAGCAGTTTAGACAGGGGGCTTGATGGCTACACCTTC.

This chain connects TRBV6-4 to TRBJ1-6, with unresolved D. Germline CDR1 reads MRHNA; CDR2 reads SNTAGT. CDR3 length: 13 amino acids. V lost 2 bases, J lost 9 bases, and 8 bases lay in between. CDR3 in DNA: TGTGCCAGCAGTGACGGCTCCTCTTCACCCCTCCACTTT. Residues: CASSDGSSSPLHF.